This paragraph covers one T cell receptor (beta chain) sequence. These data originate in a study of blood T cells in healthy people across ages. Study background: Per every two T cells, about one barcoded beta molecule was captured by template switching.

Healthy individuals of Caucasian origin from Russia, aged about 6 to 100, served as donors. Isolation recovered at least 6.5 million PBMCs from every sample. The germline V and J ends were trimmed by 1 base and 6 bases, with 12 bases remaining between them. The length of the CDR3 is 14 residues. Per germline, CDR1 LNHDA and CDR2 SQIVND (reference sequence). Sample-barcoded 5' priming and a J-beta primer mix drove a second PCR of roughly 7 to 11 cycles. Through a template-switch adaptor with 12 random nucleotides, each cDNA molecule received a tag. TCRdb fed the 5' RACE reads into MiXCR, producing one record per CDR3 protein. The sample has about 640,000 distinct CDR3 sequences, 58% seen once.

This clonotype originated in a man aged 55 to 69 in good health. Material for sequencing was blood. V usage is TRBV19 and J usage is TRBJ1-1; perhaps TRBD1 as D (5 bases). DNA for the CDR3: TGTGCCAGTAGTATAGGGGGGACGGGGGCTGAAGCTTTCTTT. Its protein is CASSIGGTGAEAFF.